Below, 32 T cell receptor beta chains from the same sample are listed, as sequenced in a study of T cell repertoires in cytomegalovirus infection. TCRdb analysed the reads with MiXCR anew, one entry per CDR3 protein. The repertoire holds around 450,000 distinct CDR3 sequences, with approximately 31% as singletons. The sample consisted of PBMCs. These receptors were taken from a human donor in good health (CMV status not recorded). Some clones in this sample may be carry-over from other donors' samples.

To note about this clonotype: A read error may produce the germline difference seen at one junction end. As DNA, the CDR3 is TGTGCCAGCAGCCAGGACAGCCAGAACACTGATGCTTTCTTT. Translated, it gives CASSQDSQNTDAFF. The rearrangement uses TRBV6-6 and TRBJ1-1, with D maybe TRBD1 (6 bases). The CDR3 spans 14 residues. In germline, CDR1 is MNHNY, CDR2 SVGAGI (reference sequence).

As DNA, the CDR3 is TGTGCCAGCTCACCTGGGACGGTTACCTACGAGCAGTACTTC. Amino acids: CASSPGTVTYEQYF. The V call is TRBV18, the J call TRBJ2-7; D is tentatively TRBD1 or TRBD2 (5 bases each). This CDR3 is 14 amino acids long. V was clipped by 3 bases and J by 2 bases, with 11 bases between them. The germline gives CDR1 KGHSH, CDR2 LQKENI.

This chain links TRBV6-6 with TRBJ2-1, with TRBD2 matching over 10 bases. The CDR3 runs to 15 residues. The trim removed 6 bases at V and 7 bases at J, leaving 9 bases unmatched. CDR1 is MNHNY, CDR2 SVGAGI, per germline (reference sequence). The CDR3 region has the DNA TGTGCCAGCAGGCCCAGCGGGGGGGCCGGGAATGAGCAGTTCTTC. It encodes CASRPSGGAGNEQFF.

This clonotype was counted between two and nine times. Here the CDR3 DNA reads TGTGCCACTCGAACAGGGGGAGTGAACACTGAAGCTTTCTTT. As protein: CATRTGGVNTEAFF. V is TRBV6-5 and J is TRBJ1-1; 8 bases line up with TRBD1. This CDR3 has 14 amino acids. V was clipped by 10 bases and J by 0 bases; unmatched bases: 7. Germline CDR1 MNHEY, CDR2 SVGAGI.

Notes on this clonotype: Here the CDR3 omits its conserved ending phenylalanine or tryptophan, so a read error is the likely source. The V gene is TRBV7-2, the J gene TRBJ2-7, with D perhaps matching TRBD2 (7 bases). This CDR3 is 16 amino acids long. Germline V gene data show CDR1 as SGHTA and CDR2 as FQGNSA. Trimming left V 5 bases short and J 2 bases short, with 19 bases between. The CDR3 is CASSPPRAGATYEQYL. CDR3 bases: TGTGCCAGCAGCCCTCCCCGGGCGGGGGCTACCTACGAGCAGTACTTA.

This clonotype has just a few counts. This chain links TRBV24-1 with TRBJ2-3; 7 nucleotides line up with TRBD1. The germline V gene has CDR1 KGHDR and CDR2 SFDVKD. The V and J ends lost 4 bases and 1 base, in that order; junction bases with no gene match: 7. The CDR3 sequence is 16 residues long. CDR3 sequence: CATSDPGQSGTDTQYF. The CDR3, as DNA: TGTGCCACCAGTGACCCGGGACAGAGCGGCACAGATACGCAGTATTTT.

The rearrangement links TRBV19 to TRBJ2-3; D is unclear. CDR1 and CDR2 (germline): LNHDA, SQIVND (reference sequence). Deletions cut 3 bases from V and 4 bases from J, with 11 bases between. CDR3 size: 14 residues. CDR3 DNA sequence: TGTGCCAGTAGTATGAGTCAGGCTTCAGATACGCAGTATTTT. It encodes CASSMSQASDTQYF.

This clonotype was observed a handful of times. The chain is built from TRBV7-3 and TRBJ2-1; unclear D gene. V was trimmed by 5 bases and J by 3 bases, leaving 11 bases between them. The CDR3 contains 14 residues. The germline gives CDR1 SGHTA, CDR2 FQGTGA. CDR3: CASSPDVDYNEQFF. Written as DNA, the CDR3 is TGTGCCAGCAGCCCGGACGTGGACTACAATGAGCAGTTCTTC.

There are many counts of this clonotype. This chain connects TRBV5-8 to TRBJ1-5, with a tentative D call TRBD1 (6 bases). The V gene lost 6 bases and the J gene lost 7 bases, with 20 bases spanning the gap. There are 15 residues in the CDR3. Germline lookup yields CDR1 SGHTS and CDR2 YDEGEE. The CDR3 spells CASTTYEGGGQPQHF. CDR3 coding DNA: TGTGCCAGCACTACCTATGAGGGGGGAGGGCAGCCCCAGCATTTT.

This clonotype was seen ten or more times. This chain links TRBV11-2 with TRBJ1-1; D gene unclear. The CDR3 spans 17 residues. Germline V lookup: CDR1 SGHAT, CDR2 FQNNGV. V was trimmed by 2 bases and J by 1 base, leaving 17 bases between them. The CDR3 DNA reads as TGTGCCAGCAGCTTAAACTTGTTAATACTAAGGAACACTGAAGCTTTCTTT. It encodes CASSLNLLILRNTEAFF.

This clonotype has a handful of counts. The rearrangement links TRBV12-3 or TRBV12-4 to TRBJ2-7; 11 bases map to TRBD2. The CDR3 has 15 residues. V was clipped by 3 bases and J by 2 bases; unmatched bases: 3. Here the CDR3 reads CASSFGTSGPYEQYF. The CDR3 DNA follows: TGTGCCAGCAGTTTTGGGACTAGCGGACCCTACGAGCAGTACTTC.

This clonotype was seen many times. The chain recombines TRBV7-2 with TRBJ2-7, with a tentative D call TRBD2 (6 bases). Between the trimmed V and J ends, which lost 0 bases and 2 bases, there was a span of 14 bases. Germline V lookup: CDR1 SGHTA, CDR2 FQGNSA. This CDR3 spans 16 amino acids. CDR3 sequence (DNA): TGTGCCAGCAGCTTAGCGCTGGGACTGGGGACCTACGAGCAGTACTTC. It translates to CASSLALGLGTYEQYF.

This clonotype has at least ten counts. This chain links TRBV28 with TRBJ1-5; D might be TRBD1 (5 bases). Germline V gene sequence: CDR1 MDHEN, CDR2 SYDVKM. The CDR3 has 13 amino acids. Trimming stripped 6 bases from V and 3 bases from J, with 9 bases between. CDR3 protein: CASRRQLNQPQHF. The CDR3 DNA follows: TGTGCCAGCAGAAGACAGCTCAATCAGCCCCAGCATTTT.

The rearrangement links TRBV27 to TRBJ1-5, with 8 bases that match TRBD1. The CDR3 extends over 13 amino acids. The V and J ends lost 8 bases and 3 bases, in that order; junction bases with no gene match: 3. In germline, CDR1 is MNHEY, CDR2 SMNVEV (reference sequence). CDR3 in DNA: TGTGCCAGCGGACAGGGCTACAATCAGCCCCAGCATTTT. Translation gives CASGQGYNQPQHF.

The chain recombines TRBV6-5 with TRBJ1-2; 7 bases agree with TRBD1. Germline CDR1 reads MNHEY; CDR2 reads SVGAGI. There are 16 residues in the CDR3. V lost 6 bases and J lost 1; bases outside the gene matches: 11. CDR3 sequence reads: CASSLSTGALNYGYTF. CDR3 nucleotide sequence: TGTGCCAGCAGCCTTAGTACAGGGGCCCTTAACTATGGCTACACCTTC.

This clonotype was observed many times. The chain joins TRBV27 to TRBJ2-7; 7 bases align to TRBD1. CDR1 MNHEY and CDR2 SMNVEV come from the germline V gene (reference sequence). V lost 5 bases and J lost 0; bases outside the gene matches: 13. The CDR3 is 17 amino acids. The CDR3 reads CASSPRATGTDSYEQYF. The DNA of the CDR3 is TGTGCCAGCAGTCCCCGTGCAACCGGGACAGACTCCTACGAGCAGTACTTC.

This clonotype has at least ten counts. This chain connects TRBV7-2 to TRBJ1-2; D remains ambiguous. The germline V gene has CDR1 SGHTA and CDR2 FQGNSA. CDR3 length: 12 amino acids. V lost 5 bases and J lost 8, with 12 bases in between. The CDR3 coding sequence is TGTGCCAGCAGCCCCTACAGTGTCGGCTACACCTTC. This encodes CASSPYSVGYTF.

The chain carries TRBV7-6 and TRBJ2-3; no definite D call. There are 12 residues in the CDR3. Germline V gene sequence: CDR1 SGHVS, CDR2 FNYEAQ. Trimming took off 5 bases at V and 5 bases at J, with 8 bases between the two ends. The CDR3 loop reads CASSKEGDTQYF. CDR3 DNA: TGTGCCAGCAGCAAGGAAGGAGATACGCAGTATTTT.

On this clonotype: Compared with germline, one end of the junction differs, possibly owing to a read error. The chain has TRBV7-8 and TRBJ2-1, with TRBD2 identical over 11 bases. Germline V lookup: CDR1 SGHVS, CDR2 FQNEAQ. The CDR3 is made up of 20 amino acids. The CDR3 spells CASSLPTSGGPPSSYNEKFF. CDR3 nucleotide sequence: TGTGCCAGCAGCTTACCCACTAGCGGGGGACCTCCTTCCTCCTACAATGAGAAGTTCTTC.

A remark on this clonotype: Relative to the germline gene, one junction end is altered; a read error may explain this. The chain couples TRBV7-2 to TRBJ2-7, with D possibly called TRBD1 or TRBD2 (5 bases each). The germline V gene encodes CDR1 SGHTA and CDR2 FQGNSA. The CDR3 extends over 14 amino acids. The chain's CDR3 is CASSPFGTSNEQYF. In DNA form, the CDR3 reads TGTGCCAGCAGCCCCTTCGGGACCTCCAACGAGCAGTACTTC.

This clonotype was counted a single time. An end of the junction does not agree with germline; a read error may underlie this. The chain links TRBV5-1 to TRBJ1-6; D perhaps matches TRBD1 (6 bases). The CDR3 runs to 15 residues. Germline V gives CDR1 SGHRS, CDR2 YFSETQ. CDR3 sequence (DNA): TGCGCCAGCAGCTTGGACGTCAGGGGAAATTCACCCCTCCCCTTT. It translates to CASSLDVRGNSPLPF. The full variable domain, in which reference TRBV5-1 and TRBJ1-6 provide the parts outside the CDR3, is KAGVTQTPRYLIKTRGQQVTLSCSPISGHRSVSWYQQTPGQGLQFLFEYFSETQRNKGNFPGRFSGRQFSNSRSEMNVSTLELGDSALYLCASSLDVRGNSPLPFGNGTRLTVT.

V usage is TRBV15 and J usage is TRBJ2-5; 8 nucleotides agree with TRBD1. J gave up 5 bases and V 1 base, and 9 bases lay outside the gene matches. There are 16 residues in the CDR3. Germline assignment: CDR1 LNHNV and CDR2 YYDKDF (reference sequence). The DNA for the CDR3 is TGTGCCACCAGCAGAGGCCCAGGACAGGGAGGTGAGACCCAGTACTTC. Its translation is CATSRGPGQGGETQYF.

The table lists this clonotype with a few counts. The CDR3 reads CASRGTDGGYTF. The CDR3 region has the DNA TGTGCCAGCAGGGGGACAGACGGTGGCTACACCTTC. The chain couples TRBV12-3 or TRBV12-4 to TRBJ1-2; TRBD1 matches 7 bases. This CDR3 has 12 residues. V lost 6 bases to trimming and J lost 7 bases; unmatched junction nucleotides: 5.

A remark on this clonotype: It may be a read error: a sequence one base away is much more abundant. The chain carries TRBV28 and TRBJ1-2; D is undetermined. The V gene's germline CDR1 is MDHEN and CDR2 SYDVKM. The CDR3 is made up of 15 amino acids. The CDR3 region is CASRPSGGTVYGSTF. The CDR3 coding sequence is TGTGCCAGCAGACCTTCGGGAGGTACTGTATATGGCTCCACCTTC.

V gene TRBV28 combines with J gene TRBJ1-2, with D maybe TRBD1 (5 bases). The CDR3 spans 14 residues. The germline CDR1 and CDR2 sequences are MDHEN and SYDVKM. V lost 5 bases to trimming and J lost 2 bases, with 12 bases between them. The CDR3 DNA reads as TGTGCCAGCAGTCCCCAGGGCAGAAACTATGGCTACACCTTC. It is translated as CASSPQGRNYGYTF.

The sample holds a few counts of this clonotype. CDR3 region: CASSNRVDEQYF. CDR3 in DNA: TGTGCCAGCAGCAACAGGGTCGACGAGCAGTACTTC. The chain employs TRBV7-8 and TRBJ2-7; possibly TRBD1 for D (6 bases). Looked up from germline, CDR1 is SGHVS and CDR2 is FQNEAQ. V was cut by 5 bases and J by 5 bases, with 10 bases left in between. The CDR3 runs to 12 residues.

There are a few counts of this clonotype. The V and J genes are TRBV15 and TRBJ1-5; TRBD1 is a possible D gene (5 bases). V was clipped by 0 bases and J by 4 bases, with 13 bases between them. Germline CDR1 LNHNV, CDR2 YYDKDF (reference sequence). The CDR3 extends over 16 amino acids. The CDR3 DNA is TGTGCCACCAGCAGAGATAGTCCGGGACTTAATCAGCCCCAGCATTTT. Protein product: CATSRDSPGLNQPQHF.

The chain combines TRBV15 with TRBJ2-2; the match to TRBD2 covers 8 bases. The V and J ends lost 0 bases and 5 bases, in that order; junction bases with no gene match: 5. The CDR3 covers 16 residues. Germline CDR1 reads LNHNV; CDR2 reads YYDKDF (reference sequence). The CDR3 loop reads CATSRDQRGRTGELFF. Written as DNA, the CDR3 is TGTGCCACCAGCAGAGATCAGCGGGGGCGAACCGGGGAGCTGTTTTTT. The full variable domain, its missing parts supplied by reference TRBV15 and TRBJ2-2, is DAMVIQNPRYQVTQFGKPVTLSCSQTLNHNVMYWYQQKSSQAPKLLFHYYDKDFNNEADTPDNFQSRRPNTSFCFLDIRSPGLGDTAMYLCATSRDQRGRTGELFFGEGSRLTVL.

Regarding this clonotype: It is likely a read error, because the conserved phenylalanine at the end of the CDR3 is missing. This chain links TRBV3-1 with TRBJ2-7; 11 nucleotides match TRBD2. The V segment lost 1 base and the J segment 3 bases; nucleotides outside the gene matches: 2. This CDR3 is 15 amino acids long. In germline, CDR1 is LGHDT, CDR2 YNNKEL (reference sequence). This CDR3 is CASSQGLAGSYEQYL. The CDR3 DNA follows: TGTGCCAGCAGCCAAGGACTAGCGGGGAGCTACGAGCAGTACTTA.

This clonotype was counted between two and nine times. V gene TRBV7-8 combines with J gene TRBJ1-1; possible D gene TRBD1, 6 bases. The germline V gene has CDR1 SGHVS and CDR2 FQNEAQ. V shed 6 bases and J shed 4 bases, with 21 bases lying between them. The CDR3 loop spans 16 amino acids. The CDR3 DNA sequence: TGTGCCAGCAGGTCCCGAGGGGGGGTGTTCGGCACTGAAGCTTTCTTT. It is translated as CASRSRGGVFGTEAFF.

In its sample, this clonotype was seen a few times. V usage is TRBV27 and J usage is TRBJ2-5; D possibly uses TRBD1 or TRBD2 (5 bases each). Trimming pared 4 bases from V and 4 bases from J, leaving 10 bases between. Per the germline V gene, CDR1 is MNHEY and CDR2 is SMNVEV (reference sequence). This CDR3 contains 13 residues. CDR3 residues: CASSSGRGETQYF. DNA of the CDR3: TGTGCCAGCAGTTCGGGACGAGGAGAGACCCAGTACTTC.

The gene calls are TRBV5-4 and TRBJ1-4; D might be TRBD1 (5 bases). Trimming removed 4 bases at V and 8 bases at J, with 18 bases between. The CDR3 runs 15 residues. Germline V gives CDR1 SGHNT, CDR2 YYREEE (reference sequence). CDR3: CASSPRQGGEEKLFF. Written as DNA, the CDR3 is TGTGCCAGCAGCCCGAGGCAGGGAGGAGAGGAAAAACTGTTTTTT. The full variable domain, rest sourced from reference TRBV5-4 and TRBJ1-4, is ETGVTQSPTHLIKTRGQQVTLRCSSQSGHNTVSWYQQALGQGPQFIFQYYREEENGRGNFPPRFSGLQFPNYSSELNVNALELDDSALYLCASSPRQGGEEKLFFGSGTQLSVL.